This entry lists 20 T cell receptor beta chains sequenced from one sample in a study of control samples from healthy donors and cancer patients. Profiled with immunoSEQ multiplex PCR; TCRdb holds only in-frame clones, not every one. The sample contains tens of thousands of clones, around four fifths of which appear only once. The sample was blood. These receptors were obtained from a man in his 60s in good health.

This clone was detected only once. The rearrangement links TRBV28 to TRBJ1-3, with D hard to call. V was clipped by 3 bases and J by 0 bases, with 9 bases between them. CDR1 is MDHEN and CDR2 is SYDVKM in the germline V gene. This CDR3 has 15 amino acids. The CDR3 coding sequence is TGTGCCAGCAGTTTGGTTGTCAGCTCTGGAAACACCATATATTTT. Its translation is CASSLVVSSGNTIYF.

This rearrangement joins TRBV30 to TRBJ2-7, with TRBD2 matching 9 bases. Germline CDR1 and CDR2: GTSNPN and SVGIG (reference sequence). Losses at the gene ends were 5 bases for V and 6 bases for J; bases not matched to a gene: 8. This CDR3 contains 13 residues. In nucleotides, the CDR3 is TGTGCCTGGGAACCGACTAGCGGCGCCGAGCAGTACTTC. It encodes CAWEPTSGAEQYF.

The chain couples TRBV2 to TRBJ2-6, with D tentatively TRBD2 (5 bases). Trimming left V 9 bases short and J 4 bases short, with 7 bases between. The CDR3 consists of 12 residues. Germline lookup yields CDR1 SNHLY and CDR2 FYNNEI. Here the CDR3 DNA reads TGTGCCAGGGAGGACGGGGCCAACGTCCTGACTTTC. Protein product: CAREDGANVLTF.

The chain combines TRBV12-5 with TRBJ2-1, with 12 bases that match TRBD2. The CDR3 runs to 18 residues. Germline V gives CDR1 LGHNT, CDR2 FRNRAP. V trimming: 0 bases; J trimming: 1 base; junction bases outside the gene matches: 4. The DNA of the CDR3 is TGTGCTAGTGGTTTGGTGACCCTAGCGGGGGGGTCCTACAATGAGCAGTTCTTC. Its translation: CASGLVTLAGGSYNEQFF.

In DNA, the CDR3 is TGTGCCAGCAGTTACCCGGGACAGGGCCTCTACGAGCAGTACTTC. Protein: CASSYPGQGLYEQYF. The chain uses TRBV6-6 and TRBJ2-7; 9 nucleotides match TRBD1. Germline V gene data show CDR1 as MNHNY and CDR2 as SVGAGI (reference sequence). The length of the CDR3 is 15 residues. Trimming took 2 bases from V and 3 from J; bases not matched to a gene: 5.

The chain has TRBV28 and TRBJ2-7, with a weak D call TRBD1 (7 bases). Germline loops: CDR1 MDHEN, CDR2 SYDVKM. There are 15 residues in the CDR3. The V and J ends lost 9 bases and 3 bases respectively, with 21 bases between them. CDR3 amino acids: CASITTNRGGYEQYF. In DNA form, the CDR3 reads TGTGCCAGTATAACCACCAACAGGGGAGGCTACGAGCAGTACTTC.

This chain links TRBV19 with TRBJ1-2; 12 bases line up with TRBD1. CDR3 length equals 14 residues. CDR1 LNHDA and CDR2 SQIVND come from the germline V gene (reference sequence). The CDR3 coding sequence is TGTGTCGGCAGAGGGTCCGGGACAGGGGGCCTGTACACCTTC. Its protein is CVGRGSGTGGLYTF.

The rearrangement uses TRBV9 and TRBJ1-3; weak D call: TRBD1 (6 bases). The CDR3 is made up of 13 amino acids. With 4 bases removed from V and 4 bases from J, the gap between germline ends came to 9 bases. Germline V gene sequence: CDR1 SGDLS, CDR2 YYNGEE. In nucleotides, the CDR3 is TGTGCCAGCAGCCGGGACATCGGAAACACCATATATTTT. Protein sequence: CASSRDIGNTIYF.

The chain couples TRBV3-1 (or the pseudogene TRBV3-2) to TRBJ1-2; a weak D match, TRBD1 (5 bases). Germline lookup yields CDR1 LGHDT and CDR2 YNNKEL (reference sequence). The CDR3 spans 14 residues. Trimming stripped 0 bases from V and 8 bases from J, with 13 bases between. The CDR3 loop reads CASSQDQAGRGYTF. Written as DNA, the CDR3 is TGTGCCAGCAGCCAAGACCAGGCAGGGAGAGGCTACACCTTC.

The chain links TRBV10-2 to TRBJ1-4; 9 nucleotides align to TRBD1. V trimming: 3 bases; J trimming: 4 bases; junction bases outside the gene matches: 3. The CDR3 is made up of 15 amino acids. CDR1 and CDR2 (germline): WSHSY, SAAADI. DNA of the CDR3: TGCGCCAGCAGTGAACCGGGACAGGGTAATGAAAAACTGTTTTTT. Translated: CASSEPGQGNEKLFF.

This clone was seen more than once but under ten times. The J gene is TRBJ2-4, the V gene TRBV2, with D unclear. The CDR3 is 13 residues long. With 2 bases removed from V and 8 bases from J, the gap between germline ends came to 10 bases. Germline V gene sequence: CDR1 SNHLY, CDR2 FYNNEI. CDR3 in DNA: TGTGCCAGCAGTGAATGGTTCGGCGACATTCAGTACTTC. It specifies CASSEWFGDIQYF.

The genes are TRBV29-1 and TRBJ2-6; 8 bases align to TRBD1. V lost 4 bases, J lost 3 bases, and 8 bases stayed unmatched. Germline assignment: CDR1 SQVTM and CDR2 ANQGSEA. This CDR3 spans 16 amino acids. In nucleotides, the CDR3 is TGCAGCGTTGTAGGGACAGGTACCCTTGGGGCCAACGTCCTGACTTTC. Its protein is CSVVGTGTLGANVLTF.

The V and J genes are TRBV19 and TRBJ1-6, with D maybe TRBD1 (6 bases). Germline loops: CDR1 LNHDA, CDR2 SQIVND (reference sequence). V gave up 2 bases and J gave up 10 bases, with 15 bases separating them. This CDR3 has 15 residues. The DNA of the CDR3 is TGTGCCAGTAGTATAAGTCAGGGGAGAAACTCACCCCTCCACTTT. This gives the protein CASSISQGRNSPLHF. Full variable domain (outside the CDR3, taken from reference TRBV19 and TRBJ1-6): DGGITQSPKYLFRKEGQNVTLSCEQNLNHDAMYWYRQDPGQGLRLIYYSQIVNDFQKGDIAEGYSVSREKKESFPLTVTSAQKNPTAFYLCASSISQGRNSPLHFGNGTRLTVT.

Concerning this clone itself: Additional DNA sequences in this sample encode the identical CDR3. The DNA for the CDR3 is TGTGCCAGTAGTATAACCAACAGGGGTGGCAATCAGCCCCAGCATTTT. As protein: CASSITNRGGNQPQHF. This chain uses TRBV19 with TRBJ1-5; 7 positions agree with TRBD1. Germline V lookup: CDR1 LNHDA, CDR2 SQIVND (reference sequence). The CDR3 is 16 residues long. The V and J ends lost 2 bases and 2 bases, in that order; junction bases with no gene match: 6.

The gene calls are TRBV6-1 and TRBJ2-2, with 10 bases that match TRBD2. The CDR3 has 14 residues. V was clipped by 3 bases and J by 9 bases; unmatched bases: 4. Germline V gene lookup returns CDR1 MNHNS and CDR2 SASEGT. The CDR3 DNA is TGTGCCAGCAGTGAGGCTAGCGGGGGCCGGGAGCTGTTTTTT. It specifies CASSEASGGRELFF.

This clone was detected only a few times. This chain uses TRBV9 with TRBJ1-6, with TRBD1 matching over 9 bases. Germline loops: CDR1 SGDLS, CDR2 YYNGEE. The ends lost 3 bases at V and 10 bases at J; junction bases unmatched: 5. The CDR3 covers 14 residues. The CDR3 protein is CASSARTGVSPLHF. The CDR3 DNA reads TGTGCCAGCAGCGCGCGGACAGGGGTGTCACCCCTCCACTTT.

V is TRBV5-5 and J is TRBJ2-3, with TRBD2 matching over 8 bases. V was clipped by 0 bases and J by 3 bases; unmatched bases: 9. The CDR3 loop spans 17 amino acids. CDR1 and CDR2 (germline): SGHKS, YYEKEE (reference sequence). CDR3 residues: CASSLEVRSGRTDTQYF. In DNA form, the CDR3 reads TGTGCCAGCAGCTTGGAAGTCCGGAGCGGGAGAACAGATACGCAGTATTTT.

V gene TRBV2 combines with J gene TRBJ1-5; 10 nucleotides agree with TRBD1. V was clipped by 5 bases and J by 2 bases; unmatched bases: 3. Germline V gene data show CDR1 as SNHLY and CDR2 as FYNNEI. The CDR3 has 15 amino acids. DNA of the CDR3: TGTGCCAGCAGTCCCGGGACAGGGGGCAATCAGCCCCAGCATTTT. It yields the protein CASSPGTGGNQPQHF.

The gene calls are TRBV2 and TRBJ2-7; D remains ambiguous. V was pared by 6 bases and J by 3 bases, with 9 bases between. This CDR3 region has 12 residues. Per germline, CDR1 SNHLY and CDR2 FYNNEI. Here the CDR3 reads CASRDGLYEQYF. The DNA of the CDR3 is TGTGCCAGCAGGGACGGCCTCTACGAGCAGTACTTC.

The CDR3, as DNA: TGTGCCAGCAGCTTAGGGACAGGGGTAACTGGCTACACCTTC. Its translation: CASSLGTGVTGYTF. The chain is built from TRBV7-2 and TRBJ1-2, with 9 bases lining up with TRBD1. Germline values: CDR1 SGHTA, CDR2 FQGNSA. V lost 1 base to trimming and J lost 7 bases; unmatched junction nucleotides: 4. The CDR3 runs to 14 residues.